This is a list of T cell receptor beta chains from one sample in a study of early T cells in non-severe SARS-CoV-2 infection. MiXCR, run by TCRdb on the 5' RACE reads, gives a single entry per CDR3 protein. The sample lists around 35,000 distinct CDR3 sequences; 4.5% to 6% were seen once. Sequenced input: whole blood. These receptors were obtained from an adult who was a healthcare worker with PCR-confirmed SARS-CoV-2 infection or an uninfected control (not recorded which). CDR3s include the opening cysteine and the closing phenylalanine or tryptophan. The D gene is left open where the match is weak. A clone size is listed for some rows: how often the clone was seen (once, few, many), or a class if it is expanded.

j_call: TRBJ1-2
d_call: TRBD1
clone_size: many
v_call: TRBV12-3/TRBV12-4
cdr3_length: 16
cdr3_nt: TGTGCCAGCAGTACGTTAGACAGGGAGGATAACTATGGCTACACCTTC
cdr3_aa: CASSTLDREDNYGYTF

j_call: TRBJ2-3
d_call: TRBD2
clone_size: many
v_call: TRBV7-9
cdr3_length: 14
cdr3_nt: TGTGCCAGCAGCCCTACTAGCGGCACAGATACGCAGTATTTT
cdr3_aa: CASSPTSGTDTQYF

j_call: TRBJ2-3
d_call: TRBD2
clone_size: .
v_call: TRBV20-1
cdr3_length: 14
cdr3_nt: TGCAGTGCTAGGGGCGGGAGTGTATTAGATACGCAGTATTTT
cdr3_aa: CSARGGSVLDTQYF

j_call: TRBJ2-3
d_call: .
clone_size: many
v_call: TRBV7-3
cdr3_length: 15
cdr3_nt: TGTGCCAGCAGCTTAGACCACCGCCCGTCAGATACGCAGTATTTT
cdr3_aa: CASSLDHRPSDTQYF

j_call: TRBJ2-1
d_call: TRBD1
clone_size: many
v_call: TRBV20-1
cdr3_length: 16
cdr3_nt: TGCAGTGCTAGTCCAGGACAGGGGGTGCTCTACAATGAGCAGTTCTTC
cdr3_aa: CSASPGQGVLYNEQFF

j_call: TRBJ1-4
d_call: .
clone_size: few
v_call: TRBV7-2
cdr3_length: 16
cdr3_nt: TGTGCCAGCAGCTTAGTTGGTCCAACAACTAATGAAAAACTGTTTTTT
cdr3_aa: CASSLVGPTTNEKLFF

j_call: TRBJ2-1
d_call: .
clone_size: many
v_call: TRBV4-2
cdr3_length: 12
cdr3_nt: TGTGCCAGCAGCGTTGGGGTCCTTGAGCAGTTCTTC
cdr3_aa: CASSVGVLEQFF

j_call: TRBJ2-1
d_call: TRBD2
clone_size: many
v_call: TRBV4-3
cdr3_length: 15
cdr3_nt: TGCGCCAGCAGCCAAGATACGGGACTATCCAATGAGCAGTTCTTC
cdr3_aa: CASSQDTGLSNEQFF

j_call: TRBJ2-1
d_call: .
clone_size: few
v_call: TRBV7-8
cdr3_length: 15
cdr3_nt: TGTGCCAGCAGCTTAAACTCCCGCTCCTACAATGAGCAGTTCTTC
cdr3_aa: CASSLNSRSYNEQFF

j_call: TRBJ1-4
d_call: .
clone_size: .
v_call: TRBV7-6
cdr3_length: 16
cdr3_nt: TGTGCCAGCAGCTTAGACTTTGGGACACTCAATGAAAAACTGTTTTTT
cdr3_aa: CASSLDFGTLNEKLFF

j_call: TRBJ2-3
d_call: .
clone_size: many
v_call: TRBV19
cdr3_length: 13
cdr3_nt: TGTGCCAGTAGTATGTATCCAGCAGATACGCAGTATTTT
cdr3_aa: CASSMYPADTQYF

j_call: TRBJ2-7
d_call: .
clone_size: medium-sized
v_call: TRBV4-2
cdr3_length: 16
cdr3_nt: TGTGCCAGCAGCCAAGATCGGGGAGGGGGCTCCTACGAGCAGTACTTC
cdr3_aa: CASSQDRGGGSYEQYF

j_call: TRBJ1-2
d_call: .
clone_size: .
v_call: TRBV29-1
cdr3_length: 12
cdr3_nt: TGCAGCGTTGTCCAGGGGTTACTTGGCTACACCTTC
cdr3_aa: CSVVQGLLGYTF

j_call: TRBJ1-3
d_call: .
clone_size: many
v_call: TRBV7-9
cdr3_length: 13
cdr3_nt: TGTGCCAGCAACACAGGGTCTGGAAACACCATATATTTT
cdr3_aa: CASNTGSGNTIYF

j_call: TRBJ1-1
d_call: .
clone_size: many
v_call: TRBV13
cdr3_length: 14
cdr3_nt: TGTGCCAGCAGCTTATGGGGTAGGGACACTGAAGCTTTCTTT
cdr3_aa: CASSLWGRDTEAFF

j_call: TRBJ2-7
d_call: .
clone_size: .
v_call: TRBV4-1
cdr3_length: 15
cdr3_nt: TGCGCCAGCAGCCAAGATGCAAGGCAGAACTACGAGCAGTACTTC
cdr3_aa: CASSQDARQNYEQYF

j_call: TRBJ2-4
d_call: .
clone_size: many
v_call: TRBV28
cdr3_length: 15
cdr3_nt: TGTGCCAGCAGTTCTTTAGTCGCCCCCAAAAACATTCAGTACTTC
cdr3_aa: CASSSLVAPKNIQYF

j_call: TRBJ2-1
d_call: .
clone_size: many
v_call: TRBV30
cdr3_length: 15
cdr3_nt: TGTGCCTGGAGTAGGAGCTCGACAGTCTACAATGAGCAGTTCTTC
cdr3_aa: CAWSRSSTVYNEQFF

j_call: TRBJ1-4
d_call: .
clone_size: .
v_call: TRBV20-1
cdr3_length: 12
cdr3_nt: TGCAGTGCTAGGAGCCTGAATGAAAAACTGTTTTTT
cdr3_aa: CSARSLNEKLFF

j_call: TRBJ1-1
d_call: .
clone_size: many
v_call: TRBV28
cdr3_length: 15
cdr3_nt: TGTGCCAGCAGTTTAGTACTTATCCTGAACACTGAAGCTTTCTTT
cdr3_aa: CASSLVLILNTEAFF

j_call: TRBJ2-1
d_call: .
clone_size: many
v_call: TRBV20-1
cdr3_length: 15
cdr3_nt: TGCAGTGCTAGTCCTAGTGGGGTCTCCTACAATGAGCAGTTCTTC
cdr3_aa: CSASPSGVSYNEQFF

j_call: TRBJ1-2
d_call: TRBD1
clone_size: .
v_call: TRBV7-9
cdr3_length: 13
cdr3_nt: TGTGCCAGCGACAGGGGGCTTGACTATGGCTACACCTTC
cdr3_aa: CASDRGLDYGYTF

j_call: TRBJ2-1
d_call: .
clone_size: .
v_call: TRBV28
cdr3_length: 17
cdr3_nt: TGTGCCAGCAGCGTTCTGAGTTGGGGCAGCTCCTACAATGAGCAGTTCTTC
cdr3_aa: CASSVLSWGSSYNEQFF

j_call: TRBJ2-1
d_call: TRBD2
clone_size: many
v_call: TRBV7-2
cdr3_length: 16
cdr3_nt: TGTGCCAGCAGTCGCGCCACTAGCGGGTACTCCAATGAGCAGTTCTTC
cdr3_aa: CASSRATSGYSNEQFF

j_call: TRBJ2-2
d_call: .
clone_size: many
v_call: TRBV11-2
cdr3_length: 15
cdr3_nt: TGTGCCAGCAGCCCGAACTTCGCTAACACCGGGGAGCTGTTTTTT
cdr3_aa: CASSPNFANTGELFF

j_call: TRBJ1-1
d_call: .
clone_size: many
v_call: TRBV18
cdr3_length: 15
cdr3_nt: TGTGCCAGCTCATCAGGAGTTAGGGGAAACACTGAAGCTTTCTTT
cdr3_aa: CASSSGVRGNTEAFF

j_call: TRBJ2-2
d_call: .
clone_size: many
v_call: TRBV20-1
cdr3_length: 16
cdr3_nt: TGCAGTGCTAGAGATCGGGCGGGGCAGAACACCGGGGAGCTGTTTTTT
cdr3_aa: CSARDRAGQNTGELFF

j_call: TRBJ2-1
d_call: TRBD2
clone_size: .
v_call: TRBV4-1
cdr3_length: 16
cdr3_nt: TGCGCCAGCAGCCAAGCGGCTAGCGGGGCTTACAATGAGCAGTTCTTC
cdr3_aa: CASSQAASGAYNEQFF

j_call: TRBJ2-3
d_call: .
clone_size: few
v_call: TRBV10-3
cdr3_length: 12
cdr3_nt: TGTGCCATCAGTGAGTCGACGGATACGCAGTATTTT
cdr3_aa: CAISESTDTQYF

j_call: TRBJ2-1
d_call: .
clone_size: many
v_call: TRBV19
cdr3_length: 15
cdr3_nt: TGTGCCAGTAGTAGTAGCGGTTGGTCCTACAATGAGCAGTTCTTC
cdr3_aa: CASSSSGWSYNEQFF

j_call: TRBJ2-1
d_call: TRBD2
clone_size: many
v_call: TRBV10-3
cdr3_length: 16
cdr3_nt: TGTGCCATCAGTGAAATCGCCGCGGGAGTAATCAATGAGCAGTTCTTC
cdr3_aa: CAISEIAAGVINEQFF

j_call: TRBJ1-2
d_call: .
clone_size: few
v_call: TRBV20-1
cdr3_length: 15
cdr3_nt: TGCAGTGCTTCTCCCTTGTCCCAGGACGCCTATGGCTACACCTTC
cdr3_aa: CSASPLSQDAYGYTF